The 30 T cell receptor beta chains reported below all come from one sample, sequenced in a study of CD4 T cells in relation to SARS-CoV-2 and coronaviruses (dated by TCRdb to the early 2020s). CD4+ T cells from unexposed donors were collected before the COVID-19 pandemic (2011-2018). Libraries were prepared through the immunoSEQ multiplex PCR assay. This is the immuneACCESS table as TCRdb keeps it, with only in-frame sequences that have V and J called. A part of the clones is gone; compared with another copy, unresolved V genes explain less than half, and the rest is unexplained. The table for this sample lists approximately 70,000 clones; more than 85% of them were counted only once. The ten largest clones add up to under 0.25% of the sample. Sequenced material: naive CD4+ T cells from PBMCs. Explained via the paper, the cell subset or site label denotes: naive CD4+ T cells isolated by negative enrichment. These receptors all stem from a human donor in good health.

V and J are TRBV27 and TRBJ2-7; D uncertain. The V and J ends lost 6 bases and 3 bases respectively, with 12 bases between them. Germline CDR1 and CDR2: MNHEY and SMNVEV (reference sequence). The CDR3 has 13 residues. This CDR3 is CASSSRTHYEQYF. CDR3 in DNA: TGTGCCAGCAGCTCCAGGACGCACTACGAGCAGTACTTC.

The rearrangement uses TRBV28 and TRBJ2-7; D tentatively reads TRBD1 or TRBD2 (5 bases each). Trimming removed 8 bases from V and 2 bases from J, with 10 bases in between. Germline CDR1 is MDHEN and CDR2 is SYDVKM. The CDR3 loop spans 12 amino acids. CDR3 sequence: CASRGGTYEQYF. The CDR3 DNA reads as TGTGCCAGCCGGGGCGGTACCTACGAGCAGTACTTC.

A few counts support this clone. V is TRBV27 and J is TRBJ2-2, with D possibly TRBD1 on 5 matching bases. This CDR3 spans 15 amino acids. CDR1 is MNHEY, CDR2 SMNVEV, per germline (reference sequence). Trimming pared 6 bases from V and 3 bases from J, leaving 14 bases between. The DNA for the CDR3 is TGTGCCAGCAGCGCCGGCAGGGTATACACCGGGGAGCTGTTTTTT. Translation gives CASSAGRVYTGELFF.

This clone is a singleton in its sample. The chain has TRBV2 and TRBJ2-1, with TRBD2 matching over 7 bases. Per germline, CDR1 SNHLY and CDR2 FYNNEI. The CDR3 is 15 residues long. The ends lost 3 bases at V and 5 bases at J; junction bases unmatched: 7. The CDR3 loop is CASSEAGEFNNEQFF. The CDR3 region has the DNA TGTGCCAGCAGTGAGGCGGGAGAGTTCAACAATGAGCAGTTCTTC.

V and J are TRBV6-1 and TRBJ2-6; D ambiguous. V lost 3 bases to trimming and J lost 2 bases, with 8 bases between them. Germline lookup yields CDR1 MNHNS and CDR2 SASEGT. This CDR3 region has 15 residues. The CDR3 bases are TGTGCCAGCAGTGATTATGGGGCTGGGGCCAACGTCCTGACTTTC. It encodes CASSDYGAGANVLTF.

This clone was seen a handful of times. CDR3 residues: CASSHGGTSYEQYF. Written as DNA, the CDR3 is TGTGCCAGCAGCCACGGGGGGACTAGCTACGAGCAGTACTTC. The genes are TRBV7-3 and TRBJ2-7; 8 bases agree with TRBD2. With V trimmed by 5 bases and J by 3 bases, 6 bases remained unmatched. Germline CDR1 is SGHTA and CDR2 is FQGTGA. The length of the CDR3 is 14 residues.

The chain joins TRBV27 to TRBJ1-1; tentative D call: TRBD1 (6 bases). CDR3 length equals 13 residues. V was shortened by 11 bases and J by 4 bases, with 17 bases between the two germline ends. Germline CDR1 is MNHEY and CDR2 is SMNVEV (reference sequence). CDR3 in DNA: TGTGCCGCGTGGGGGCTGCGGGCCACTGAAGCTTTCTTT. Protein: CAAWGLRATEAFF.

CDR3 nucleotide sequence: TGTGCCTGGAGTGGTGGGGGAGGACCCAACACCGGGGAGCTGTTTTTT. The encoded protein is CAWSGGGGPNTGELFF. V is TRBV30 and J is TRBJ2-2, with a weak D call TRBD2 (6 bases). The germline gives CDR1 GTSNPN, CDR2 SVGIG (reference sequence). Trimming took 1 base from V and 2 from J, leaving 14 bases between them. This CDR3 is 16 amino acids long.

V usage is TRBV7-9 and J usage is TRBJ2-1; 10 bases map to TRBD1. This CDR3 is 19 amino acids long. V trimming: 3 bases; J trimming: 4 bases; junction bases outside the gene matches: 15. Germline CDR1 and CDR2: SEHNR and FQNEAQ (reference sequence). In DNA, the CDR3 is TGTGCCAGCAGCTTGTCCGGGACAGGGGCTCGGGGGGGTTACAATGAGCAGTTCTTC. Protein product: CASSLSGTGARGGYNEQFF.

In DNA form, the CDR3 reads TGTGCCAGCAGCTTCGGACAAGGAGAGACCCAGTACTTC. Encoded protein: CASSFGQGETQYF. This chain connects TRBV7-3 to TRBJ2-5, with TRBD1 as a possible D gene (5 bases). With 3 bases removed from V and 4 bases from J, the gap between germline ends came to 9 bases. Germline V lookup: CDR1 SGHTA, CDR2 FQGTGA. This CDR3 contains 13 residues.

This clone was recorded a few times. V gene TRBV28 combines with J gene TRBJ1-5; D remains ambiguous. Per the germline V gene, CDR1 is MDHEN and CDR2 is SYDVKM. This CDR3 has 16 amino acids. The V and J ends lost 7 bases and 0 bases respectively, with 16 bases between them. CDR3 nucleotide sequence: TGTGCCAGCATTCCGCTGGCTGGGAATAGCAATCAGCCCCAGCATTTT. The encoded protein is CASIPLAGNSNQPQHF.

The chain employs TRBV6-4 and TRBJ2-1; 9 bases line up with TRBD2. Unmatched junction bases numbered 6, after V lost 6 bases and J lost 3 bases. There are 15 residues in the CDR3. Germline assignment: CDR1 MRHNA and CDR2 SNTAGT. The CDR3 is CASRRVAGVYNEQFF. In DNA form, the CDR3 reads TGTGCCAGCAGGAGGGTAGCGGGGGTCTACAATGAGCAGTTCTTC.

The chain has TRBV5-1 and TRBJ2-1; D gene unclear. The CDR3 has 15 residues. Germline CDR1 and CDR2: SGHRS and YFSETQ. V shed 4 bases and J shed 0 bases, with 11 bases lying between them. The DNA of the CDR3 is TGCGCCAGCAGCCTGCCCCTGGGCTCCTACAATGAGCAGTTCTTC. Translation gives CASSLPLGSYNEQFF.

This clone showed up just once. The chain carries TRBV27 and TRBJ2-1, with 9 positions matching TRBD2. This CDR3 contains 14 residues. With V trimmed by 10 bases and J by 4 bases, 8 bases remained unmatched. Germline V gives CDR1 MNHEY, CDR2 SMNVEV (reference sequence). The CDR3 spells CATTRGGFYNEQFF. The CDR3 nucleotides are TGTGCCACCACGCGGGGGGGCTTTTACAATGAGCAGTTCTTC.

The rearrangement links TRBV5-4 to TRBJ2-7; the match to TRBD1 covers 7 bases. This CDR3 spans 14 amino acids. The germline CDR1 and CDR2 sequences are SGHNT and YYREEE (reference sequence). The V segment lost 4 bases and the J segment 6 bases; nucleotides outside the gene matches: 10. This chain's CDR3 is CASSKGQSLGEQYF. CDR3 bases: TGTGCCAGCAGCAAGGGACAGTCGCTCGGCGAGCAGTACTTC.

The chain links TRBV30 to TRBJ1-6; TRBD1 matches 7 bases. Germline CDR1 and CDR2: GTSNPN and SVGIG (reference sequence). There are 13 residues in the CDR3. Germline trimming cut 1 base from V and 7 bases from J; bases unmatched to any gene: 1. The CDR3 sequence: CAWSGDSNSPLHF. CDR3 DNA: TGTGCCTGGAGTGGGGACAGCAATTCACCCCTCCACTTT.

In this sample, this clone turned up a few times. The chain employs TRBV28 and TRBJ1-1; D not resolved. V was shortened by 2 bases and J by 5 bases, with 6 bases between the two germline ends. Looked up from germline, CDR1 is MDHEN and CDR2 is SYDVKM. The CDR3 length is 12 residues. Here the CDR3 DNA reads TGTGCCAGCAGTTTACGGGGAACTGAAGCTTTCTTT. This encodes CASSLRGTEAFF.

The rearrangement uses TRBV28 and TRBJ1-3, with TRBD1 matching over 7 bases. From germline, CDR1 is MDHEN and CDR2 SYDVKM. The CDR3 has 17 residues. Trimming cost V 3 bases and J 0 bases; bases outside gene matches: 8. This chain's CDR3 is CASSLHGTVSSGNTIYF. The CDR3 coding sequence is TGTGCCAGCAGTTTGCACGGGACAGTCAGCTCTGGAAACACCATATATTTT.

J is TRBJ1-1 and V is TRBV7-3, with unresolved D. The CDR3 loop spans 13 amino acids. V was clipped by 2 bases and J by 1 base, with 5 bases between them. The germline gives CDR1 SGHTA, CDR2 FQGTGA. Here the CDR3 reads CASSLHQNTEAFF. The CDR3 coding sequence is TGTGCCAGCAGCTTACACCAGAACACTGAAGCTTTCTTT.

The chain carries TRBV3-1 (or the pseudogene TRBV3-2) and TRBJ1-4; D not resolved. Germline V gene sequence: CDR1 LGHDT, CDR2 YNNKEL (reference sequence). The V and J ends lost 5 bases and 6 bases respectively, with 13 bases between them. The CDR3 is made up of 14 amino acids. The CDR3 loop reads CASSFGRTYEKLFF. The CDR3 coding sequence is TGTGCCAGCAGCTTTGGTAGGACGTATGAAAAACTGTTTTTT.

The gene calls are TRBV19 and TRBJ2-5, with D tentatively TRBD2 (5 bases). CDR1 is LNHDA, CDR2 SQIVND, per germline (reference sequence). CDR3 length: 15 residues. Trimming pared 2 bases from V and 5 bases from J, leaving 15 bases between. CDR3 sequence reads: CASSISGLRRETQYF. CDR3 coding DNA: TGTGCCAGTAGTATATCCGGATTGAGGAGGGAGACCCAGTACTTC.

The chain recombines TRBV6-5 with TRBJ2-7; 11 bases agree with TRBD1. Germline CDR1 and CDR2: MNHEY and SVGAGI. Trimming at V came to 2 bases and at J to 4 bases, leaving 7 bases not matched to a gene. CDR3 length equals 16 residues. The CDR3 nucleotides are TGTGCCAGCAGTTACAGAGGGACAGGGGGAGTATACGAGCAGTACTTC. Protein: CASSYRGTGGVYEQYF.

J is TRBJ1-3 and V is TRBV6-5; unclear D gene. V lost 7 bases to trimming and J lost 1 base, with 11 bases between them. The V gene's germline CDR1 is MNHEY and CDR2 SVGAGI. The CDR3 extends over 14 amino acids. The CDR3 bases are TGTGCCAGCACGTCTGGAGGATCTGGAAACACCATATATTTT. Protein: CASTSGGSGNTIYF.

V and J are TRBV18 and TRBJ2-1; 10 bases map to TRBD2. Germline lookup yields CDR1 KGHSH and CDR2 LQKENI. V dropped 3 bases and J dropped 10; count of bases not matched to a gene: 15. This CDR3 region has 17 residues. The CDR3 nucleotides read TGTGCCAGCTCACCCCTCACGCCCAGCGGGGGGGCCGCCGAGCAGTTCTTC. Encoded protein: CASSPLTPSGGAAEQFF.

The chain employs TRBV30 and TRBJ1-3; D is uncertain. The germline gives CDR1 GTSNPN, CDR2 SVGIG (reference sequence). CDR3 size: 18 residues. The V end was cut by 3 bases, the J end by 0 bases, with 21 bases between. CDR3 protein: CAWSVALGYRSSGNTIYF. CDR3 in DNA: TGTGCCTGGAGCGTCGCGCTGGGCTATCGGAGCTCTGGAAACACCATATATTTT.

The chain is built from TRBV18 and TRBJ2-5; 9 nucleotides match TRBD2. Trimming took 1 base from V and 4 from J; bases not matched to a gene: 4. The V gene's germline CDR1 is KGHSH and CDR2 LQKENI. The CDR3 extends over 15 amino acids. This CDR3 is CASSPLAGVRETQYF. The CDR3 nucleotides are TGTGCCAGCTCACCACTAGCGGGAGTGAGAGAGACCCAGTACTTC.

The chain employs TRBV27 and TRBJ2-3; D unresolved. CDR3 size: 16 residues. Germline lookup yields CDR1 MNHEY and CDR2 SMNVEV (reference sequence). V dropped 0 bases and J dropped 2 bases, with 12 bases sitting between them. CDR3 residues: CASSLSNSRFTDTQYF. For the CDR3, the DNA is TGTGCCAGCAGTTTATCGAACTCGCGATTCACAGATACGCAGTATTTT.

The gene calls are TRBV9 and TRBJ2-2, with a weak D call TRBD1 (6 bases). The germline V gene has CDR1 SGDLS and CDR2 YYNGEE. Trimming stripped 0 bases from V and 4 bases from J, with 10 bases between. The CDR3 length is 15 residues. The CDR3 bases are TGTGCCAGCAGCGTAGACAGGGTCGCCACCGGGGAGCTGTTTTTT. As protein: CASSVDRVATGELFF. The whole variable domain, filled in from reference TRBV9 and TRBJ2-2, reads DSGVTQTPKHLITATGQRVTLRCSPRSGDLSVYWYQQSLDQGLQFLIQYYNGEERAKGNILERFSAQQFPDLHSELNLSSLELGDSALYFCASSVDRVATGELFFGEGSRLTVL.

This chain connects TRBV5-4 to TRBJ2-1; the match to TRBD1 covers 8 bases. The CDR3 extends over 15 amino acids. V lost 3 bases and J lost 5; bases outside the gene matches: 7. Germline-derived CDR1 and CDR2 are SGHNT and YYREEE (reference sequence). Here the CDR3 DNA reads TGTGCCAGCAGCTCCCCGGGACAGGAGAACAATGAGCAGTTCTTC. It translates to CASSSPGQENNEQFF.

The genes are TRBV9 and TRBJ2-3; D might be TRBD1 or TRBD2, each matching 5 bases. V gave up 0 bases and J gave up 2 bases, with 19 bases separating them. Germline V lookup: CDR1 SGDLS, CDR2 YYNGEE. The CDR3 consists of 18 residues. CDR3 sequence reads: CASSVEREGPKLTDTQYF. For the CDR3, the DNA is TGTGCCAGCAGCGTAGAAAGAGAGGGGCCCAAACTCACAGATACGCAGTATTTT.